The entry below gives a single T cell receptor (beta chain) sequence along with its context. Its antigen remains unidentified. The data were produced by immunoSEQ multiplex PCR, yet TCRdb's version contains in-frame clones alone and is incomplete. The sample gives over 30,000 clones, 80% to 85% of which show up once; 1.5% to 2% is in the top ten. The data stem from a study of OX40 agonist ivuxolimab in advanced cancers. Turning to the study itself: Dose-escalation patients had hepatocellular carcinoma, melanoma, renal cell or head and neck cancer. Aged about 20 to 80 with a mean of roughly 65 years, they were roughly 83% male. General study points: On average, CD8+ T cells showed a greater number of expanded clones than CD4+. With doses of 0.1-3.0 mg/kg, partial responders showed among the lowest clonal expansion.

The germline gives CDR1 SQVTM, CDR2 ANQGSEA. This CDR3 has 15 residues. Germline trimming cut 4 bases from V and 3 bases from J; bases unmatched to any gene: 10. The input for sequencing was CD4+ or CD8+ T cells sorted from blood, taken in a trial of the OX40 agonist ivuxolimab. The sequence was collected from an adult with an advanced solid tumor such as melanoma, head and neck, liver or kidney cancer. The gene calls are TRBV29-1 and TRBJ2-7; 9 bases line up with TRBD1. The CDR3, as DNA: TGCAGCGTTGCTCCTGACAAGACAGGGGGCTACGAGCAGTACTTC. Its protein is CSVAPDKTGGYEQYF.